A single sample gave rise to the 26 T cell receptor beta chains below, sequenced in a study of T cells in Graves' hyperthyroidism and ophthalmopathy. TCR beta CDR3 regions were amplified from RNA transcripts. The HTBI set primed first-round TCR CDR3 RT-PCR. TCRdb reanalysed the multiplex PCR reads using MiXCR and keeps one entry per CDR3 protein. The repertoire holds fewer than 500,000 distinct CDR3 sequences, with roughly 14% as singletons. The specimen was blood. The source of these receptors is a man aged 25 to 45 with Graves' hyperthyroidism that later progressed to Graves' ophthalmopathy.

Many counts were recorded for this clonotype. The rearrangement uses TRBV15 and TRBJ2-7, with 9 bases that match TRBD1. CDR1 and CDR2 from the germline V gene are LNHNV and YYDKDF (reference sequence). J lost 0 bases, V lost 5 bases, and 5 bases had no gene match. The CDR3 has 15 amino acids. CDR3: CATSEWDRDSYEQYF. CDR3 in DNA: TGTGCCACCAGCGAATGGGACAGGGACTCCTACGAGCAGTACTTC.

The chain carries TRBV6-4 and TRBJ1-2; D is perhaps TRBD1 (5 bases). Between the trimmed V and J ends, which lost 8 bases and 4 bases, there was a span of 26 bases. The germline CDR1 and CDR2 sequences are MRHNA and SNTAGT. This CDR3 is 17 amino acids long. This chain's CDR3 is CASPKRLGAGRSYGYTF. DNA of the CDR3: TGTGCCAGCCCCAAAAGATTAGGGGCAGGCCGTTCCTATGGCTACACCTTC.

This clonotype was recorded at least ten times. The V gene is TRBV6-1, the J gene TRBJ1-2; no reliable D call. The CDR3 is 13 amino acids. The germline V and J ends were trimmed by 6 bases and 8 bases, with 16 bases remaining between them. Germline-derived CDR1 and CDR2 are MNHNS and SASEGT. DNA of the CDR3: TGTGCCAGCAGCCCGACCAGTGCGAGGGGCTACACCTTC. Translation: CASSPTSARGYTF.

Only a few counts were recorded for this clonotype. The V gene is TRBV7-2, the J gene TRBJ2-2; 10 bases match TRBD1. The CDR3 spans 17 residues. CDR1 is SGHTA, CDR2 FQGNSA, per germline. V trimming: 1 base; J trimming: 7 bases; junction bases outside the gene matches: 9. CDR3 sequence (DNA): TGTGCCAGCAGCTTAGGCCCGGGACAGGGGATGGGCGGGGAGCTGTTTTTT. Residues: CASSLGPGQGMGGELFF.

This clonotype has at least ten counts. The V gene is TRBV20-1, the J gene TRBJ2-3, with D possibly being TRBD1 or TRBD2 (6 bases each). The CDR3 consists of 15 residues. Trimming pared 6 bases from V and 1 base from J, leaving 17 bases between. Germline assignment: CDR1 DFQATT and CDR2 SNEGSKA (reference sequence). CDR3 sequence: CSARGVAAGTDTQYF. The CDR3 region has the DNA TGCAGTGCAAGGGGGGTTGCCGCTGGCACAGATACGCAGTATTTT.

This clonotype was picked up many times. The gene calls are TRBV11-2 and TRBJ2-7, with 7 positions matching TRBD2. CDR1 SGHAT and CDR2 FQNNGV come from the germline V gene. V was pared by 5 bases and J by 1 base, with 8 bases of the junction left unmatched. The CDR3 runs to 15 residues. The CDR3 DNA reads as TGTGCCAGCAGCCCAACCCCGGGGGGTTCCTACGAGCAGTACTTC. It specifies CASSPTPGGSYEQYF.

The CDR3 loop is CSARNTGEWSNQPQHF. CDR3 coding DNA: TGCAGTGCTAGAAACACAGGGGAATGGAGCAATCAGCCCCAGCATTTT. This chain links TRBV20-1 with TRBJ1-5; TRBD1 agrees at 7 bases. The length of the CDR3 is 16 residues. Looked up from germline, CDR1 is DFQATT and CDR2 is SNEGSKA (reference sequence). Losses at the gene ends were 2 bases for V and 1 base for J; bases not matched to a gene: 8.

Remarks on this clonotype: The final CDR3 position lacks the conserved phenylalanine or tryptophan, pointing to a likely read error. V and J are TRBV5-1 and TRBJ2-7; 8 nucleotides line up with TRBD1. CDR3 length equals 14 residues. Germline V gene sequence: CDR1 SGHRS, CDR2 YFSETQ. J lost 4 bases, V lost 0 bases, and 3 bases had no gene match. The CDR3 sequence: CASSLDYRGYEQYC. Written as DNA, the CDR3 is TGCGCCAGCAGCTTGGATTACAGGGGGTACGAGCAGTACTGC.

This clonotype was recorded a few times. A much bigger clone sits one base away, suggesting this may be a read error. The rearrangement links TRBV6-5 to TRBJ2-7, with D maybe TRBD1 (6 bases). The V gene's germline CDR1 is MNHEY and CDR2 SVGAGI. CDR3 length: 15 amino acids. CDR3 coding DNA: TGTGCCAGCAGTTACTCGATACAGGGCGCGGGCGAGCCGTACTTC. Translating gives CASSYSIQGAGEPYF.

This clonotype has ten or more counts. The V gene is TRBV10-3, the J gene TRBJ2-3, with D possibly being TRBD2 (5 bases). V lost 6 bases and J lost 4, with 11 bases in between. This CDR3 has 13 amino acids. Germline loops: CDR1 ENHRY, CDR2 SYGVKD. CDR3 nucleotide sequence: TGTGCCATCAGGGAGGCGGCCCCAGATACGCAGTATTTT. It specifies CAIREAAPDTQYF.

This clonotype was counted ten times or more. The chain couples TRBV5-6 to TRBJ2-1, with 11 bases matching TRBD2. CDR1 and CDR2 (germline): SGHDT, YYEEEE. After removal of 0 bases from V and 4 bases from J, the junction contained 3 bases not matched to a gene. This CDR3 contains 16 residues. CDR3 amino acids: CASSLEGLADYNEQFF. CDR3 DNA: TGTGCCAGCAGCTTGGAGGGACTAGCGGATTACAATGAGCAGTTCTTC.

CDR3 region: CSPAGRGDEQYF. CDR3 in DNA: TGCAGTCCGGCGGGGCGGGGGGACGAGCAGTACTTC. V is TRBV20-1 and J is TRBJ2-7, with TRBD2 matching 8 bases. The J segment lost 5 bases and the V segment lost 8 bases, leaving 8 bases of the junction unmatched. This CDR3 is 12 amino acids long. Looked up from germline, CDR1 is DFQATT and CDR2 is SNEGSKA (reference sequence).

Points on this clonotype: A much larger clone differs from this one at a single base, so this may be a read error. This chain connects TRBV6-4 to TRBJ2-2, with 8 bases aligning to TRBD2. Unmatched junction bases numbered 8, after V lost 11 bases and J lost 3 bases. This CDR3 spans 14 amino acids. The germline CDR1 and CDR2 sequences are MRHNA and SNTAGT. The CDR3 coding sequence is TGTGCCTTACGGGGGGGCTCGGACACCGGGGAGCTGTTTTTT. Its protein product is CALRGGSDTGELFF.

There are many counts of this clonotype. The gene calls are TRBV7-8 and TRBJ1-2; TRBD1 agrees at 9 bases. V lost 5 bases and J lost 1; bases outside the gene matches: 5. The CDR3 has 15 residues. From germline, CDR1 is SGHVS and CDR2 FQNEAQ. CDR3 loop: CASSPRTGVNYGYTF. CDR3 coding DNA: TGTGCCAGCAGCCCGAGGACAGGGGTTAACTATGGCTACACCTTC. The variable domain in full, completed from reference TRBV7-8 and TRBJ1-2, reads GAGVSQSPRYKVAKRGQDVALRCDPISGHVSLFWYQQALGQGPEFLTYFQNEAQLDKSGLPSDRFFAERPEGSVSTLKIQRTQQEDSAVYLCASSPRTGVNYGYTFGSGTRLTVV.

This chain's CDR3 is CASSQVGGRRNQPQHF. CDR3 in DNA: TGCGCCAGCAGCCAAGTCGGGGGGCGACGGAATCAGCCCCAGCATTTT. The chain joins TRBV4-1 to TRBJ1-5, with a possible D match to TRBD1 (6 bases). V lost 1 base to trimming and J lost 4 bases, with 14 bases between them. Germline lookup yields CDR1 MGHRA and CDR2 YSYEKL. The CDR3 totals 16 residues.

In its sample, this clonotype was seen many times. The chain joins TRBV5-1 to TRBJ2-3; D might be TRBD1 (6 bases). Trimming removed 1 base from V and 1 base from J, with 10 bases in between. There are 15 residues in the CDR3. Germline CDR1 SGHRS, CDR2 YFSETQ. The CDR3 protein is CASSLSDRRTDTQYF. The CDR3 DNA reads as TGCGCCAGCAGCTTGAGTGACAGGCGCACAGATACGCAGTATTTT. The variable domain in full, with the rest retrieved from reference TRBV5-1 and TRBJ2-3, is KAGVTQTPRYLIKTRGQQVTLSCSPISGHRSVSWYQQTPGQGLQFLFEYFSETQRNKGNFPGRFSGRQFSNSRSEMNVSTLELGDSALYLCASSLSDRRTDTQYFGPGTRLTVL.

This clonotype was detected many times. V usage is TRBV3-1 and J usage is TRBJ2-2; the D is unclear. Germline V gene data show CDR1 as LGHDT and CDR2 as YNNKEL (reference sequence). Trimming removed 6 bases at V and 3 bases at J, with 14 bases between. The CDR3 is made up of 15 amino acids. The CDR3 loop reads CASRPDGHHTGELFF. CDR3 in DNA: TGTGCCAGCAGGCCTGACGGGCACCACACCGGGGAGCTGTTTTTT.

This clonotype was recorded at least ten times. The rearrangement joins TRBV7-8 to TRBJ2-2; 9 bases map to TRBD2. Looked up from germline, CDR1 is SGHVS and CDR2 is FQNEAQ. This CDR3 has 14 amino acids. The trim removed 1 base at V and 7 bases at J, leaving 1 base unmatched. In nucleotides, the CDR3 is TGTGCCAGCAGCTTAGAACTAGCGGGCGGGGAGCTGTTTTTT. Protein product: CASSLELAGGELFF.

Ten or more counts support this clonotype. The rearrangement joins TRBV28 to TRBJ1-2; no definite D call. V was trimmed by 3 bases and J by 2 bases, leaving 13 bases between them. From germline, CDR1 is MDHEN and CDR2 SYDVKM. CDR3 size: 15 residues. As DNA, the CDR3 is TGTGCCAGCAGTTTGTTCTTCGGGCAGAACTATGGCTACACCTTC. It yields the protein CASSLFFGQNYGYTF.

The chain combines TRBV19 with TRBJ2-3, with 9 positions matching TRBD2. Trimming at V came to 4 bases and at J to 3 bases, leaving 8 bases not matched to a gene. Germline assignment: CDR1 LNHDA and CDR2 SQIVND (reference sequence). The CDR3 spans 16 residues. The CDR3 loop reads CASSTGTSSLTDTQYF. CDR3 sequence (DNA): TGTGCCAGTAGTACCGGGACTAGCTCCTTGACAGATACGCAGTATTTT. Full variable domain (outside the CDR3, taken from reference TRBV19 and TRBJ2-3): DGGITQSPKYLFRKEGQNVTLSCEQNLNHDAMYWYRQDPGQGLRLIYYSQIVNDFQKGDIAEGYSVSREKKESFPLTVTSAQKNPTAFYLCASSTGTSSLTDTQYFGPGTRLTVL.

This clonotype was picked up many times. The genes are TRBV12-3 or TRBV12-4 and TRBJ1-2, with D perhaps TRBD1 (6 bases). The CDR3 is 13 amino acids. V was shortened by 3 bases and J by 6 bases, with 11 bases between the two germline ends. The CDR3 DNA follows: TGTGCCAGCAGTTTTACAGGGCAGCATGGCTACACCTTC. Its protein product is CASSFTGQHGYTF.

The sample holds many counts of this clonotype. The chain joins TRBV20-1 to TRBJ1-1; TRBD1 might be the D (6 bases). Germline CDR1 reads DFQATT; CDR2 reads SNEGSKA (reference sequence). The length of the CDR3 is 14 residues. The V end lost 6 bases, the J end lost 4 bases, and 18 bases lay between the germline ends. The chain's CDR3 is CSATKGGGTTEAFF. CDR3 DNA sequence: TGCAGTGCCACGAAGGGGGGAGGGACCACTGAAGCTTTCTTT.

This clonotype turned up a few times. This chain connects TRBV18 to TRBJ2-3; TRBD2 aligns across 10 bases. CDR1 is KGHSH and CDR2 is LQKENI in the germline V gene. V was pared by 3 bases and J by 2 bases, with 11 bases of the junction left unmatched. This CDR3 spans 18 amino acids. CDR3 loop: CASSPSVPSGRNTDTQYF. The DNA for the CDR3 is TGTGCCAGCTCACCCTCCGTTCCTAGCGGGAGAAACACAGATACGCAGTATTTT.

Comments on this clonotype: The conserved phenylalanine or tryptophan is not found at the CDR3 terminus, so this likely reflects a read error. The rearrangement uses TRBV19 and TRBJ1-5; the match to TRBD1 covers 8 bases. Per the germline V gene, CDR1 is LNHDA and CDR2 is SQIVND (reference sequence). This CDR3 has 15 residues. V shed 7 bases, J shed 3 bases, and the junction held 8 bases outside the gene matches. The CDR3 coding sequence is TGTGCCAGTAAAGACCAGGGGGCACACAATCAGCCCCAGCATCTT. Residues: CASKDQGAHNQPQHL.

The V call is TRBV12-3 or TRBV12-4, the J call TRBJ2-4; 8 bases line up with TRBD2. The V and J ends lost 3 bases and 9 bases, in that order; junction bases with no gene match: 7. The CDR3 spans 14 residues. The CDR3, as DNA: TGTGCCAGCAGTTTTTTAGCGGGGTTTGGCATTCAGTACTTC. It codes for CASSFLAGFGIQYF.

This clonotype was found once. The chain combines TRBV6-1 with TRBJ2-1; D may be TRBD2 (5 bases). Germline loops: CDR1 MNHNS, CDR2 SASEGT. V gave up 2 bases and J gave up 7 bases, with 15 bases separating them. The CDR3 loop spans 15 amino acids. CDR3 nucleotide sequence: TGTGCCAGCAGTGAATCCGAGGGAGCGGCTAATGAGCAGTTCTTC. This translates into CASSESEGAANEQFF.